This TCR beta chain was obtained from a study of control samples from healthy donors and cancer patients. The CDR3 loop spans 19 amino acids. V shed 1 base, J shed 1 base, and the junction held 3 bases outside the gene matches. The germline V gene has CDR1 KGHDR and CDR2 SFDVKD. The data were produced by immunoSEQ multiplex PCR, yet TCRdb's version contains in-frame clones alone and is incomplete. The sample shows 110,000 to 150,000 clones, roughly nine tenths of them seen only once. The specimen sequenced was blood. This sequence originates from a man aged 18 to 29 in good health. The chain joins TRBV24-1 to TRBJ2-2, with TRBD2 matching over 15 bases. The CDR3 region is CATSDLGLAGGKNTGELFF. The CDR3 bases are TGTGCCACCAGTGATTTAGGACTAGCGGGGGGGAAGAACACCGGGGAGCTGTTTTTT.